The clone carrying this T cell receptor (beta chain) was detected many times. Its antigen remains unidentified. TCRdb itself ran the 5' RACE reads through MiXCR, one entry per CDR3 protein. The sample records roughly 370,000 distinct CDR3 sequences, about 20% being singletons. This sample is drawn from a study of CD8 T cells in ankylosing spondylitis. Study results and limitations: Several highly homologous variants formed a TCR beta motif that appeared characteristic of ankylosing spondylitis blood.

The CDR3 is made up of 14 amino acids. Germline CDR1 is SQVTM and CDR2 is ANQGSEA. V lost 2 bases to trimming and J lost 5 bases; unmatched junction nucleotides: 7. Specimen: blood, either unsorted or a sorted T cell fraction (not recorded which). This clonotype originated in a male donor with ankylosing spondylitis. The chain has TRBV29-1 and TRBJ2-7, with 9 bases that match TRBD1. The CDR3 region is CSVETGQGVDEQYF. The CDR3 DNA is TGCAGCGTTGAAACGGGACAGGGAGTGGACGAGCAGTACTTC.